The present T cell receptor (beta chain) was sequenced within a study of shared clonotypes between healthy human individuals. Study-wide results and caveats: Naive CD4 clonotype sharing across a handful of donors was approximately 5%.

Concerning this clone: Antigen specificity is unknown.

Sorted-subset replicate PCR reactions contained 200 ng DNA, corresponding to 29,000 or so T cell genomes. Produced via immunoSEQ multiplex PCR; TCRdb's table is partial and in-frame only. The repertoire holds some 2 million clones, about 95% seen once, with roughly 1.2% in the top ten. Germline CDR1 reads SGDLS; CDR2 reads YYNGEE. V was shortened by 0 bases and J by 6 bases, with 12 bases between the two germline ends. The CDR3 totals 15 residues. It was CD45RO-negative cells, positively selected for CCR7, that made up naive CD8 cells, with terminally differentiated effector memory CD45RA+ cells excluded.

The sample consisted of naive CD8+ T cells sorted from blood. This chain connects TRBV9 to TRBJ2-2; D could derive from TRBD1 or TRBD2 (6 bases each). This receptor was identified in a man between 18 and 29 years old in good health. The CDR3: CASSVVRGGAGELFF. In DNA, the CDR3 is TGTGCCAGCAGCGTAGTCAGGGGAGGTGCCGGGGAGCTGTTTTTT.